Shown below are 12 T cell receptor beta chains from a single sample sequenced in a study of regulatory T cells in long-lasting Graves disease (dated by TCRdb to 2020 to 2022). Receptors were amplified or captured by multiplex PCR. The listed sequencing device is Illumina HiSeq 4000. iRepertoire HTBI primers and Arm-PCR amplification of CDR3 regions were used to construct TCR beta libraries. TCRdb trimmed public reads at Q25 via fastp, called clones via MiXCR and kept in-frame beta chains. Here each entry gathers all rows of one CDR3 protein and keeps the most common genes and DNA. This sample holds hundreds of thousands of distinct CDR3 sequences; about 15% were observed only once. The ten largest clones take up around 10% of the sample. The intended sense of this specimen's time point label: newly diagnosed GD, antithyroid drugs for less than 3 months. For both TCR sequencing and RNA sequencing, RNA was extracted from PBMCs in TRIzol.

The sample was also reused in another study, on T cells in Graves' hyperthyroidism and ophthalmopathy.

The input for sequencing was peripheral blood mononuclear cells (PBMCs), taken at new diagnosis, from a patient treated with antithyroid drugs. The source of these receptors is a woman aged 25 to 39 with Graves disease. Donor details come from another sample of the same person, matched by shared clones.

This clonotype was seen many times. J is TRBJ1-5 and V is TRBV28; no firm D call. Trimming stripped 6 bases from V and 4 bases from J, with 10 bases between. This CDR3 is 13 amino acids long. Germline V CDR1 and CDR2: MDHEN, SYDVKM. In DNA, the CDR3 is TGTGCCAGCAGCTTTCCGAAGAATCAGCCCCAGCATTTT. This translates into CASSFPKNQPQHF.

This clonotype was recorded at least ten times. The V and J genes are TRBV5-1 and TRBJ2-5; no clear D gene. Trimming took off 0 bases at V and 1 base at J, with 10 bases between the two ends. The CDR3 covers 15 residues. Germline-derived CDR1 and CDR2 are SGHRS and YFSETQ. CDR3 DNA sequence: TGCGCCAGCAGCTTGGGGACGACTCGCCAAGAGACCCAGTACTTC. This encodes CASSLGTTRQETQYF.

This clonotype was detected many times. This chain connects TRBV28 to TRBJ1-1; D is undetermined. This CDR3 is built from 14 residues. Trimming stripped 3 bases from V and 0 bases from J, with 8 bases between. Germline V lookup: CDR1 MDHEN, CDR2 SYDVKM. In DNA, the CDR3 is TGTGCCAGCAGTTTTGGCGAATTGAACACTGAAGCTTTCTTT. It codes for CASSFGELNTEAFF. Using reference TRBV28 and TRBJ1-1 for the parts outside the CDR3, the full variable domain is DVKVTQSSRYLVKRTGEKVFLECVQDMDHENMFWYRQDPGLGLRLIYFSYDVKMKEKGDIPEGYSVSREKKERFSLILESASTNQTSMYLCASSFGELNTEAFFGQGTRLTVV.

The V call is TRBV10-3, the J call TRBJ1-2; no definite D call. This CDR3 region has 14 residues. CDR1 and CDR2 from the germline V gene are ENHRY and SYGVKD. V lost 0 bases and J lost 6, with 11 bases in between. DNA of the CDR3: TGTGCCATCAGTGAGTCGGGAGGGCAGGATGGCTACACCTTC. Translating gives CAISESGGQDGYTF.

This clonotype came up a few times. V is TRBV10-3 and J is TRBJ2-2; tentative D call: TRBD2 (6 bases). Germline values: CDR1 ENHRY, CDR2 SYGVKD. The length of the CDR3 is 15 residues. Trimming stripped 0 bases from V and 4 bases from J, with 9 bases between. The CDR3 DNA follows: TGTGCCATCAGTGAGTCGATGGGAGGCACCGGGGAGCTGTTTTTT. This sequence encodes CAISESMGGTGELFF.

The chain uses TRBV5-6 and TRBJ2-7; D gene ambiguous. The V end lost 0 bases, the J end lost 3 bases, and 13 bases lay between the germline ends. Germline V gene lookup returns CDR1 SGHDT and CDR2 YYEEEE. The CDR3 has 15 residues. CDR3 DNA sequence: TGTGCCAGCAGCTTGGGAGGTGAAGAGGTCTACGAGCAGTACTTC. Amino acid sequence: CASSLGGEEVYEQYF.

This clonotype has just one count. J is TRBJ1-4 and V is TRBV28; D perhaps matches TRBD1 (6 bases). The germline V gene encodes CDR1 MDHEN and CDR2 SYDVKM. Trimming stripped 7 bases from V and 5 bases from J, with 17 bases between. The CDR3 is 15 amino acids. This chain's CDR3 is CASTSWGATNEKLFF. CDR3 bases: TGTGCCAGCACCTCATGGGGGGCCACGAATGAAAAACTGTTTTTT.

At least ten counts were recorded for this clonotype. The junction and the germline gene differ at one end; a read error may be behind it. CDR3 DNA sequence: TGTGCCAGCAGCCAAGGGAGCGGGAGTAAGTTCTTC. This translates into CASSQGSGSKFF. The gene calls are TRBV3-1 and TRBJ2-5; TRBD2 matches 8 bases. Germline values: CDR1 LGHDT, CDR2 YNNKEL (reference sequence). The CDR3 covers 12 residues.

This clonotype was seen at least ten times. The chain combines TRBV14 with TRBJ2-7; D is unclear. V lost 0 bases and J lost 3, with 6 bases in between. The length of the CDR3 is 13 residues. Germline CDR1 SGHDN, CDR2 FVKESK. CDR3 amino acids: CASSQEQFYEQYF. The CDR3 nucleotides read TGTGCCAGCAGCCAAGAACAATTCTACGAGCAGTACTTC. The variable domain in full, with the rest retrieved from reference TRBV14 and TRBJ2-7, is EAGVTQFPSHSVIEKGQTVTLRCDPISGHDNLYWYRRVMGKEIKFLLHFVKESKQDESGMPNNRFLAERTGGTYSTLKVQPAELEDSGVYFCASSQEQFYEQYFGPGTRLTVT.

This clonotype has a count of ten or more. This chain links TRBV7-9 with TRBJ2-7; TRBD1 matches at 8 bases. The CDR3 has 20 residues. CDR1 and CDR2 (germline): SEHNR, FQNEAQ (reference sequence). The junction had 16 bases not matched to a gene; V was cut back by 0 bases and J by 0 bases. The CDR3 spells CASSLARPKPTGVRSYEQYF. The CDR3, as DNA: TGTGCCAGCAGCTTAGCGCGCCCCAAGCCGACAGGGGTTCGCTCCTACGAGCAGTACTTC. Variable domain in full (rest from reference TRBV7-9 and TRBJ2-7): DTGVSQNPRHKITKRGQNVTFRCDPISEHNRLYWYRQTLGQGPEFLTYFQNEAQLEKSRLLSDRFSAERPKGSFSTLEIQRTEQGDSAMYLCASSLARPKPTGVRSYEQYFGPGTRLTVT.

This clonotype was picked up many times. The chain carries TRBV6-2 or TRBV6-3 and TRBJ2-1; 8 nucleotides line up with TRBD2. The junction had 14 bases not matched to a gene; V was cut back by 5 bases and J by 5 bases. The length of the CDR3 is 17 residues. Germline CDR1 MNHEY, CDR2 SVGEGT. The CDR3 loop reads CASSSYLSGSSNNEQFF. The CDR3, as DNA: TGTGCCAGCAGTAGTTACCTGAGCGGGAGTTCCAACAATGAGCAGTTCTTC.

As to this clonotype: Since a much larger clone is just one base distant, this may be a read error. V gene TRBV18 combines with J gene TRBJ2-1; TRBD2 matches at 13 bases. Germline loops: CDR1 KGHSH, CDR2 LQKENI. This CDR3 has 15 residues. Losses at the gene ends were 3 bases for V and 10 bases for J; bases not matched to a gene: 6. The DNA of the CDR3 is TGTGCCAGCTCACCCGGGACTAGCGGGATGGGCGAGCAGTTCTTC. Amino acid sequence: CASSPGTSGMGEQFF.